This T cell receptor beta chain was sequenced during a study of blood T cell repertoires in COVID-19. For the study at large: The samples span acute and convalescent COVID-19 from the United States, Italy and Spain. T cells, B-cell-depleted T cells, or PBMCs supplied cDNA or gDNA.

Trimming took 4 bases from V and 5 from J, leaving 16 bases between them. The CDR3 is 15 amino acids. The germline gives CDR1 PRHDT, CDR2 FYEKMQ (reference sequence). Original methodology: Estimates of nucleated cell counts were drawn from the amplification of reference gene primers. Generated by immunoSEQ multiplex PCR, the TCRdb table keeps only in-frame clones and is missing some. The DNA was the basis for D and trimming; V, J and clone size are from that table. The table lists roughly 200,000 clones, around nine tenths of them singletons. The specimen sequenced was peripheral blood. V and J are TRBV13 and TRBJ2-3, with D possibly matching TRBD1 (6 bases). This receptor was obtained from a man aged 55 to 70 who had recovered from COVID-19. The CDR3 loop reads CASSSQGTREDTQYF. DNA of the CDR3: TGTGCCAGCAGCTCCCAGGGGACAAGGGAAGATACGCAGTATTTT.